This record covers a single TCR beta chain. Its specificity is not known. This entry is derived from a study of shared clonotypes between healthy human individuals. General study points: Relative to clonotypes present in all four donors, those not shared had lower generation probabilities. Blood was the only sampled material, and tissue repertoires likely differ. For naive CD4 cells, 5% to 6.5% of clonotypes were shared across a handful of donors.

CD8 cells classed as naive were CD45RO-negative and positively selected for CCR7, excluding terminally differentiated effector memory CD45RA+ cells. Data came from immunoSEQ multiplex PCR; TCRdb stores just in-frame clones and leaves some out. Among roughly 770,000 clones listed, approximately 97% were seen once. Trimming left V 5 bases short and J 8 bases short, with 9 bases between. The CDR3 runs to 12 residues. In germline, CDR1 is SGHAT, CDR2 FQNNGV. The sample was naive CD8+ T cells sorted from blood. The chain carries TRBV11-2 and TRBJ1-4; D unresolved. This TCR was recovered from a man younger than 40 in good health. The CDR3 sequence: CASSQTTEKLFF. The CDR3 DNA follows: TGTGCCAGCAGCCAAACGACGGAAAAACTGTTTTTT. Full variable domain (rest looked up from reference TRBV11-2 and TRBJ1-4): EAGVAQSPRYKIIEKRQSVAFWCNPISGHATLYWYQQILGQGPKLLIQFQNNGVVDDSQLPKDRFSAERLKGVDSTLKIQPAKLEDSAVYLCASSQTTEKLFFGSGTQLSVL.